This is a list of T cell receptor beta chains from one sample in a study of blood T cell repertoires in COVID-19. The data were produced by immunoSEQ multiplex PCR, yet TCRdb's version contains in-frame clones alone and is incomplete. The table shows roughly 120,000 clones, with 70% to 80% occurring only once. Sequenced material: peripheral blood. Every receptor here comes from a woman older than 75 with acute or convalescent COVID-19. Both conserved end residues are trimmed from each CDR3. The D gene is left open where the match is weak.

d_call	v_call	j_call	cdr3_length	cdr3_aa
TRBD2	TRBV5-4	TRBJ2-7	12	ASSNPTSGREQY
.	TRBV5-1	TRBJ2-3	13	ASSLEGYGTDTQY
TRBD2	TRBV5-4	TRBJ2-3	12	ASRVAGGPNTQY
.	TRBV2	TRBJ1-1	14	ASRTNTGQYGTEAF
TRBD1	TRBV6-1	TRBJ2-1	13	ASSEITGGILGQF
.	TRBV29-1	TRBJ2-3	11	SVGLRGTDTQY
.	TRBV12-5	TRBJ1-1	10	ASGLRGTEAF
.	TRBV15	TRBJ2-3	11	ATSRRSTGTQY
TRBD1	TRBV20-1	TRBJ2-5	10	SASDREETQY
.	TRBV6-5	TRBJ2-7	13	ASSYGIARGYEQY
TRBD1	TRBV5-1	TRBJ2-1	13	ASSSRQGGDREQF
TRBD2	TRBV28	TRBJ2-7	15	ASMILAGGQGVYEQY
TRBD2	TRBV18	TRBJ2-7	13	ASSPPTSGGYEQY
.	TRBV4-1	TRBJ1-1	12	ASSLTTENTEAF
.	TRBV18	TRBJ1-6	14	ASSPRTEFLNSPLH
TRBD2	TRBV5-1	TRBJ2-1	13	ASGTSGGAFDEQF
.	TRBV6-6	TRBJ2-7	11	ASRRDISEEQY
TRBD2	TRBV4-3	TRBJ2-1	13	ASSPSGGRDNEQF
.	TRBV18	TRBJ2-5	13	ASSPPTEPSGTQY
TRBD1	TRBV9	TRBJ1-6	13	ASSVRQGDNSPLH
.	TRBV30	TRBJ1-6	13	AWRLWTRNNSPLH
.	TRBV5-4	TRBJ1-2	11	ASSSKTNYGYT
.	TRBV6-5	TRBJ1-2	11	ASSYGQVYGYT
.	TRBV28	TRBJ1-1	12	ATGGGRHATEAF
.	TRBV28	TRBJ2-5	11	ASIGGTQETQY
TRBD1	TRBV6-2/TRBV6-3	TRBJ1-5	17	ASSYERTGISYSNQPQH
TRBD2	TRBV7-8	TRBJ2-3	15	ASSRGLAGGTTDTQY
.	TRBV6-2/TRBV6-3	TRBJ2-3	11	ASSPGGTDTQY
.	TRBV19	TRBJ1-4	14	ASRGRIGGDNEKLF
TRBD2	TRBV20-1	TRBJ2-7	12	SASPGLAINEQY
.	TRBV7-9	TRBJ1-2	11	ASSPTGMGGYT
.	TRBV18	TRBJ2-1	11	ASYRTNYNEQF
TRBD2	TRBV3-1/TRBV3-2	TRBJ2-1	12	ASSQDSIAGVLF
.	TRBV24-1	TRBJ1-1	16	ATSDPKRDSDMNTEAF
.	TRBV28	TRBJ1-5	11	ASRAGGDQPQH
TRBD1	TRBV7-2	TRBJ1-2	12	ASSSMGQGRGYT
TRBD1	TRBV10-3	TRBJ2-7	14	AISDLGDRGWYEQY
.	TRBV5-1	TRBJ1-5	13	ASSASPVSNQPQH
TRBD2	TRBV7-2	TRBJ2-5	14	ASSLGLAGSQETQY
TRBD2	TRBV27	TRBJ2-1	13	ASSLALAGANEQF
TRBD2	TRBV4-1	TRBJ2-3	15	ASSQGLAGSGTDTQY
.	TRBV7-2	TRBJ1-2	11	ASSKTTAYGYT
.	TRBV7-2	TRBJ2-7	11	ASSLFPRGQQY
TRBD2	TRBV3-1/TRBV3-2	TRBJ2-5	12	ASSRGTNQETQY
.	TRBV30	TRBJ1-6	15	AWSAGLVGSYNSPLH
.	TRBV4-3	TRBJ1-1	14	ASSQDWAGAETEAF
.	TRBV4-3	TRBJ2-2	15	ASSPRNTLSNTGELF
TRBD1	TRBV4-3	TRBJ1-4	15	ASSQDLVGTGFEKLF
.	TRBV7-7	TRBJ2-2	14	ASSLRSGGTTGELF
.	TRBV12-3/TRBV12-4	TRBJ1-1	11	ASSLARQLEAF
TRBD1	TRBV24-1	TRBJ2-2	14	ATSDPRQGATGELF
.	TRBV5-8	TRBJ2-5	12	ASSLMTRLETQY
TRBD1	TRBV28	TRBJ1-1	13	ASKLPGRGVPEAF
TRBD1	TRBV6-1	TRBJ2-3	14	ASSEMGQGMVDTQY
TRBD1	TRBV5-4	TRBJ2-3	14	ASSQTTGGGADTQY
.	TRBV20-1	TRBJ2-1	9	SASSTDEQF
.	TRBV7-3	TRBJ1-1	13	ASSLKIPLDTEAF
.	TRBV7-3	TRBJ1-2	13	ASSLTGAEKRGYT
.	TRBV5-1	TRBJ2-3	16	ASSLSQGWMGRTDTQY
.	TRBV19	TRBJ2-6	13	ASSIPGAGANVLT